The present T cell receptor beta chain was sequenced within a study of T cell responses to AZD1222 COVID-19 vaccine. Study-level results: Clonal diversity may have been underestimated in mostly white British donors. Spike-specific TCR repertoires showed rising breadth and depth after two AZD1222 doses. Samples come after the peak T cell response, not at day 14.

This CDR3 contains 14 residues. Trimming took off 3 bases at V and 0 bases at J, with 8 bases between the two ends. Per the germline V gene, CDR1 is SGHDN and CDR2 is FVKESK. This clone appeared once. What it binds is not known. Method: immunoSEQ multiplex PCR; TCRdb's copy keeps in-frame clones and lacks some. The sample has some 190,000 clones, 85% to 90% seen once. This receptor was identified in an adult in good health. V usage is TRBV14 and J usage is TRBJ1-1; D gene uncertain. The sample consisted of peripheral blood, taken on day 0 of AZD1222 vaccination. CDR3 sequence (DNA): TGTGCCAGCAGCCATCGGTCCCTGAACACTGAAGCTTTCTTT. This gives the protein CASSHRSLNTEAFF.